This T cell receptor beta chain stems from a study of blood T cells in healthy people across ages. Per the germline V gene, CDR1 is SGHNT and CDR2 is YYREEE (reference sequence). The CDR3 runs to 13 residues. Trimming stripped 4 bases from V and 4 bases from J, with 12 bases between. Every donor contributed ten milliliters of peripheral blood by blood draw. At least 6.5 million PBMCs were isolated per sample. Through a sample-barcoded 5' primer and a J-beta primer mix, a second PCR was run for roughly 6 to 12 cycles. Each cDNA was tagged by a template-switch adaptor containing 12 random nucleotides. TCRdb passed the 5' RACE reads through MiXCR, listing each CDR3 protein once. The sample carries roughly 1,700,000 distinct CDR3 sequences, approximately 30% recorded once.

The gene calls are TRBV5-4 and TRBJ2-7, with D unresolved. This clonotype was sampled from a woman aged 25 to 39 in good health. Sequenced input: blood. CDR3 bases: TGTGCCAGCAGCCTCCATTCGAGGTACGAGCAGTACTTC. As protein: CASSLHSRYEQYF.